The TCR beta chain under discussion was sequenced for a study of blood T cell repertoires in COVID-19. The method was immunoSEQ multiplex PCR; TCRdb's version includes in-frame clones alone and lacks a portion of them. The top ten clones hold 10% of a sample with roughly 400,000 clones, 80% to 90% of them seen once. Trimming pared 4 bases from V and 8 bases from J, leaving 15 bases between. The CDR3 spans 15 residues. Germline CDR1 MDHEN, CDR2 SYDVKM. The TCR sequence derives from a woman aged 50 to 60 who had recovered from COVID-19. The sample comprised PBMCs or T cells enriched from blood (not recorded which). The chain combines TRBV28 with TRBJ1-6, with D hard to call. The CDR3 region has the DNA TGTGCCAGCAGTTCACAGACCCTCGGGGATTCACCCCTCCACTTT. This sequence encodes CASSSQTLGDSPLHF.